A single T cell receptor beta chain is shown here with its context. The antigen is undetermined. Each TCR beta cDNA library carried unique molecular identifiers. Input populations of about 0.9 to 10 million T cells gave rise to approximately 500,000 cDNA molecules. In TCRdb, the PCR reads were re-called with MiXCR into one record per CDR3 protein. The sample includes approximately 440,000 distinct CDR3 sequences, nearly 45% of them seen just once. This sample is part of a study of post-analysis software for immune sequencing data. About the study: The cohort encompassed relapsing-remitting, secondary progressive and progressive-relapsing multiple sclerosis disease courses.

Study conclusions and caveats: People with multiple sclerosis had a significantly lower normalized Chao1 diversity than controls did. Same-batch preparations were strongly co-clustered by F measure.

The source is a girl between 5 and 17 years old with multiple sclerosis. Sample: blood.

CDR3 amino acids: CASSPGPWGGGEQYF. In DNA, the CDR3 is TGTGCCAGCAGCCCCGGGCCTTGGGGAGGTGGCGAGCAGTACTTC. The chain combines TRBV7-2 with TRBJ2-5, with a tentative D call TRBD2 (6 bases). The J call may be in error: the DNA end matches TRBJ2-7 better. Germline-derived CDR1 and CDR2 are SGHTA and FQGNSA. The CDR3 runs to 15 residues.